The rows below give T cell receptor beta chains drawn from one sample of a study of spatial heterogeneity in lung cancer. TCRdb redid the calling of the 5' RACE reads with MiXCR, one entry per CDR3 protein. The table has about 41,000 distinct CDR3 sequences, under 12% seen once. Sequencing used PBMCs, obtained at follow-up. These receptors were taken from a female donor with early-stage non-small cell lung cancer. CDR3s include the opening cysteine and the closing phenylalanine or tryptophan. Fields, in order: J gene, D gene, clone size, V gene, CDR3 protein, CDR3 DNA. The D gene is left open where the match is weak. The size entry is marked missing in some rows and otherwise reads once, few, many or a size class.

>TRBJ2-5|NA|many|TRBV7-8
CASSPPLRELGSETQYF
TGTGCCAGCAGTCCTCCCCTCCGAGAACTAGGATCTGAGACCCAGTACTTC
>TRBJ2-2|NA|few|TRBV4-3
CASSQEFRLITGELFF
TGCGCCAGCAGCCAAGAATTCAGGTTAATCACCGGGGAGCTGTTTTTT
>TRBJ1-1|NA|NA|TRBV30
CAWSVLLMNTEAFF
TGTGCCTGGAGTGTACTACTGATGAACACTGAAGCTTTCTTT
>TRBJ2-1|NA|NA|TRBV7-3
CASSLVGLGSDEQFF
TGTGCCAGCAGCTTAGTGGGATTGGGGTCGGATGAGCAGTTCTTC
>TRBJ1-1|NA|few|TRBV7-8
CASSLGVLNTEAFF
TGTGCCAGCAGCTTAGGGGTGCTGAACACTGAAGCTTTCTTT
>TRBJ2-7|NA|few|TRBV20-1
CSAWLLGAVDEQYF
TGCAGTGCTTGGCTCCTGGGGGCGGTTGACGAGCAGTACTTC
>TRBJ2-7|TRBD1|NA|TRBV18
CASSPPGTGRYEQYF
TGTGCCAGCTCACCCCCCGGGACAGGGCGATACGAGCAGTACTTC
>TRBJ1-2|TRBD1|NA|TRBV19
CASSIPGGVRYTF
TGTGCCAGTAGTATCCCAGGGGGTGTGCGGTACACCTTC
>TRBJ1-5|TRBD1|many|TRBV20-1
CSASPGTGGNQPQHF
TGCAGTGCTAGTCCGGGGACAGGGGGCAATCAGCCCCAGCATTTT
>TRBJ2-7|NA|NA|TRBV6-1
CASAASYSYEQYF
TGTGCCAGTGCGGCTTCCTACTCCTACGAGCAGTACTTC
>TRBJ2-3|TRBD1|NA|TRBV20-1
CSALRQGATDTQYF
TGCAGTGCCCTTAGACAGGGGGCTACAGATACGCAGTATTTT
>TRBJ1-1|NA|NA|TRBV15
CATSRDLTGGTEAFF
TGTGCCACCAGCAGAGATTTAACGGGGGGTACTGAAGCTTTCTTT
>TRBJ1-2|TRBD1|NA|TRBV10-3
CAITKDREGYGYTF
TGTGCCATCACCAAAGACAGGGAAGGCTATGGCTACACCTTC
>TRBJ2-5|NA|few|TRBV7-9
CASSFLRGDKETQYF
TGTGCCAGCAGCTTTTTGAGGGGGGATAAGGAGACCCAGTACTTC
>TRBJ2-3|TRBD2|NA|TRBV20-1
CSAREGGGWLIQYF
TGCAGTGCTAGAGAGGGCGGGGGATGGTTAATACAGTATTTT
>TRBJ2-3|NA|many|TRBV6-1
CASSVGQGSDTQYF
TGTGCCAGCAGTGTTGGGCAGGGCTCAGATACGCAGTATTTT
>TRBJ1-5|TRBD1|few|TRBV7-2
CASTPGGSGQPQHF
TGTGCCAGCACCCCAGGGGGGTCAGGACAGCCCCAGCATTTT
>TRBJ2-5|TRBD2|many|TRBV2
CASSLAGREGTQYF
TGTGCCAGCAGTTTAGCGGGGCGAGAGGGGACCCAGTACTTC
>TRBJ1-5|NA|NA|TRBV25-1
CASSGRGWNQPQHF
TGTGCCAGCAGTGGAAGGGGTTGGAATCAGCCCCAGCATTTT
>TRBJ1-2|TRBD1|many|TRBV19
CASSTAGTGGYGYTF
TGTGCCAGTAGTACCGCCGGGACAGGAGGCTATGGCTACACCTTC
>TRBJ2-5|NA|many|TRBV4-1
CASSQQETQYF
TGCGCCAGCAGCCAGCAAGAGACCCAGTACTTC
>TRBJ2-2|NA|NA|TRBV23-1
CASSQSWANTNTGELFF
TGCGCCAGCAGTCAATCTTGGGCAAATACGAACACCGGGGAGCTGTTTTTT
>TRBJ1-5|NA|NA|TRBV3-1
CASSQDLDQPQHF
TGTGCCAGCAGCCAAGATCTCGATCAGCCCCAGCATTTT
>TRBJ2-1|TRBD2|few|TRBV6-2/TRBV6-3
CASRVSGGFGNEQFF
TGTGCCAGCAGGGTTAGCGGGGGGTTTGGGAATGAGCAGTTCTTC
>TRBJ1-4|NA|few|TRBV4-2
CASSLFGQTTNEKLFF
TGTGCCAGCAGCCTCTTCGGGCAGACAACTAATGAAAAACTGTTTTTT
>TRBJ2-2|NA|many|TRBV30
CAWSVILSGFGGELFF
TGTGCCTGGAGTGTGATCTTGTCAGGGTTCGGCGGGGAGCTGTTTTTT
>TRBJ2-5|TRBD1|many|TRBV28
CASSDQTGYQETQYF
TGTGCCAGCAGCGACCAGACAGGGTACCAAGAGACCCAGTACTTC
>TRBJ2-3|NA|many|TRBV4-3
CASSQDSGTQYF
TGCGCCAGCAGCCAAGATTCGGGTACGCAGTATTTT
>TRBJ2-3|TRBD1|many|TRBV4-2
CASSQEGRGLTDTQYF
TGTGCCAGCAGCCAAGAAGGCAGGGGGCTCACAGATACGCAGTATTTT
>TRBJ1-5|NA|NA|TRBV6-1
CASSEWSGLGSNQPQHF
TGTGCCAGCAGTGAATGGTCGGGACTGGGGAGCAATCAGCCCCAGCATTTT
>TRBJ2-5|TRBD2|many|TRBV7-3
CASSPGTSGGAAETQYF
TGTGCCAGCAGCCCCGGGACTAGCGGGGGGGCCGCAGAGACCCAGTACTTC
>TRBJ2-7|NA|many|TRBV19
CASSFSPPTGYEQYF
TGTGCCAGTAGTTTTTCCCCCCCGACAGGTTATGAGCAGTACTTC
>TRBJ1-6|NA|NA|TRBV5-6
CASSLRGIDSPLHF
TGTGCCAGCAGCTTACGGGGAATTGATTCACCCCTCCACTTT
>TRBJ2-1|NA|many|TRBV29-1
CSASGASPYYNEQFF
TGCAGCGCCTCGGGGGCTAGCCCTTATTACAATGAGCAGTTCTTC
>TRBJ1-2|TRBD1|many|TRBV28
CASSPQAGQGYGYTF
TGTGCCAGCAGTCCACAGGCTGGACAGGGCTATGGCTACACCTTC
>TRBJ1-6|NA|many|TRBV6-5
CASSSDSPLHF
TGTGCCAGCAGTTCGGATTCACCCCTCCACTTT
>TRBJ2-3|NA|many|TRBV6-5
CASSSRGGGLSTDTQYF
TGTGCCAGCAGTTCCCGAGGGGGGGGTCTGAGCACAGATACGCAGTATTTT
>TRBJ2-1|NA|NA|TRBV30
CAWSAIKIPGRGEQFF
TGTGCCTGGAGTGCGATCAAAATCCCGGGACGGGGAGAGCAGTTCTTC
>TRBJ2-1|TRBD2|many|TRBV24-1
CATSELAGYNEQFF
TGTGCCACCAGTGAACTAGCGGGTTACAATGAGCAGTTCTTC
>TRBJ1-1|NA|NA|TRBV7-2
CASSARPGDTEAFF
TGTGCCAGCAGCGCGAGGCCGGGGGATACTGAAGCTTTCTTT
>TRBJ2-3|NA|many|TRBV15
CATRDPRRTDTQYF
TGTGCCACCCGCGACCCCCGGCGCACAGATACGCAGTATTTT
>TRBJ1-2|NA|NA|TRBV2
CASSASQGGYGDYGYTF
TGTGCCAGCAGTGCGTCACAAGGAGGGTATGGCGACTATGGCTACACCTTC
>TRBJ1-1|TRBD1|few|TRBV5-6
CASRFGQGNTEAFF
TGTGCCAGCAGGTTTGGACAGGGGAACACTGAAGCTTTCTTT
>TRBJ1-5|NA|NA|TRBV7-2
CASTRGNNQPQHF
TGTGCCAGTACAAGGGGAAACAATCAGCCCCAGCATTTT
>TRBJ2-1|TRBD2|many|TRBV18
CASSLGLRLYNEQFF
TGTGCCAGCTCACTGGGACTACGCCTCTACAATGAGCAGTTCTTC
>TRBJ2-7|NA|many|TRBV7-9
CASSSVFGQYF
TGTGCCAGCAGCTCGGTCTTTGGGCAGTACTTC
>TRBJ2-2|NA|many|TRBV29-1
CSVGATNTGELFF
TGCAGCGTTGGTGCCACGAACACCGGGGAGCTGTTTTTT
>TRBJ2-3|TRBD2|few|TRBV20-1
CSAPHLAGGSTDTQYF
TGCAGTGCTCCACATCTAGCGGGGGGGAGCACAGATACGCAGTATTTT
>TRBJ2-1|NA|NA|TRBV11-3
CASSLVGSGGSWDEQFF
TGTGCCAGCAGCTTAGTAGGTTCGGGGGGCTCCTGGGATGAGCAGTTCTTC
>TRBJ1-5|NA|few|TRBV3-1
CASSQGSGAGQPQHF
TGTGCCAGCAGCCAAGGATCCGGGGCAGGCCAGCCCCAGCATTTT
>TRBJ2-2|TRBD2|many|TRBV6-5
CASKTQPGLAGELFF
TGTGCCAGCAAGACACAACCGGGACTAGCCGGGGAGCTGTTTTTT
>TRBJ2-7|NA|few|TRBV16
CASNPRGGEKDEQYF
TGTGCCAGCAACCCTAGAGGCGGGGAGAAGGACGAGCAGTACTTC
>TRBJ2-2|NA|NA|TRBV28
CASSLLGPGELFF
TGTGCCAGCAGTTTATTGGGTCCCGGGGAGCTGTTTTTT
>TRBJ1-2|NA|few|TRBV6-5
CASSLTVSYGYTF
TGTGCCAGCAGTTTGACAGTTTCCTATGGCTACACCTTC
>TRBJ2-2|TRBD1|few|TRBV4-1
CASSQVGRGRSDVIPFF
TGCGCCAGCAGCCAAGTAGGCAGGGGGCGGTCAGACGTCATCCCATTTTTT
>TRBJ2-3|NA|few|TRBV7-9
CASSSTTGPWGTDTQYF
TGTGCCAGCAGCTCAACAACCGGGCCTTGGGGCACAGATACGCAGTATTTT
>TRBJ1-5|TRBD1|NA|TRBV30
CAWSVTGGAQPQHF
TGTGCCTGGAGTGTAACAGGGGGGGCTCAGCCCCAGCATTTT